These 5 T cell receptor beta chains were all obtained from the same sample, sequenced in a study of blood T cell repertoires in COVID-19. Produced via immunoSEQ multiplex PCR; TCRdb's table is partial and in-frame only. The sample has more than 150,000 clones; roughly 80% are singletons. Sequenced sample: peripheral blood. Receptor source: a human donor in a cohort sampled during active COVID-19.

V gene TRBV11-2 combines with J gene TRBJ1-6; 9 nucleotides agree with TRBD1. The CDR3 contains 17 residues. The germline CDR1 and CDR2 sequences are SGHAT and FQNNGV. The V gene end was trimmed by 0 bases and the J gene end by 2 bases; junction bases not matched to a gene: 2. CDR3 sequence reads: CASSLDRDRAYNSPLHF. CDR3 bases: TGTGCCAGCAGCTTAGATCGGGACAGGGCCTATAATTCACCCCTCCACTTT.

The chain uses TRBV5-6 and TRBJ2-7, with TRBD1 matching over 7 bases. This CDR3 spans 15 amino acids. CDR1 SGHDT and CDR2 YYEEEE come from the germline V gene. The V gene end was trimmed by 2 bases and the J gene end by 2 bases; junction bases not matched to a gene: 7. The CDR3 coding sequence is TGTGCCAGCAGCTTCGTTGGGACAGATACCTACGAGCAGTACTTC. Translation gives CASSFVGTDTYEQYF.

This clone turned up a few times. Other DNA variants within this sample encode the same CDR3. The chain combines TRBV12-3 or TRBV12-4 with TRBJ2-1, with D unresolved. CDR3 length equals 11 residues. V dropped 5 bases and J dropped 4 bases, with 3 bases sitting between them. The CDR3 protein is CASSRYNEQFF. CDR3 sequence (DNA): TGTGCCAGCAGTCGTTACAATGAGCAGTTCTTC.

A few counts support this clone. The chain carries TRBV19 and TRBJ2-1; TRBD2 matches at 8 bases. Germline V gene sequence: CDR1 LNHDA, CDR2 SQIVND (reference sequence). This CDR3 is built from 15 residues. The V gene end was trimmed by 7 bases and the J gene end by 7 bases; junction bases not matched to a gene: 12. CDR3 DNA sequence: TGTGCCAGTACTCCCCCGGCGCCGGGAGGGAATGAGCAGTTCTTC. This sequence encodes CASTPPAPGGNEQFF.

The V gene is TRBV6-5, the J gene TRBJ2-7; 8 nucleotides match TRBD1. Germline V CDR1 and CDR2: MNHEY, SVGAGI. This CDR3 contains 14 residues. J was trimmed by 2 bases and V by 5 bases; bases with no gene match: 5. The CDR3 loop is CASSIDRGPYEQYF. The DNA of the CDR3 is TGTGCCAGCAGTATCGACAGGGGCCCCTACGAGCAGTACTTC.